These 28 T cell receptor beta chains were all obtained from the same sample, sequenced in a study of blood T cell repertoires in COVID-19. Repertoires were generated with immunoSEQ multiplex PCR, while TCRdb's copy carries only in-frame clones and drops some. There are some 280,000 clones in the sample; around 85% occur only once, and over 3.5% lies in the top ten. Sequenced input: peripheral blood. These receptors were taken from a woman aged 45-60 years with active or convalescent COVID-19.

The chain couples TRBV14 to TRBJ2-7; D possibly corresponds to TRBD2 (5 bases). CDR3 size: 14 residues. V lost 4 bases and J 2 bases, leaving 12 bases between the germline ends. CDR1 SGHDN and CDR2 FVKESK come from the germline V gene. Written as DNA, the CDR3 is TGTGCCAGCAGCCTCATGGGAGACCCCTACGAGCAGTACTTC. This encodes CASSLMGDPYEQYF.

The CDR3 sequence: CASSLHSMNTEAFF. Here the CDR3 DNA reads TGTGCCAGCAGTTTACACAGTATGAACACTGAAGCTTTCTTT. This chain joins TRBV28 and TRBJ1-1; unclear D gene. V was shortened by 2 bases and J by 0 bases, with 7 bases between the two germline ends. Germline assignment: CDR1 MDHEN and CDR2 SYDVKM. This CDR3 has 14 residues.

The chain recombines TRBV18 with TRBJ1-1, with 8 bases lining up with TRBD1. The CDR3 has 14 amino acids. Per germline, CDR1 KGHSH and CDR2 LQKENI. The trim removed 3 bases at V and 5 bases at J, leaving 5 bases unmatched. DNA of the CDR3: TGTGCCAGCTCACCGGGACAGGTTTGGACTGAAGCTTTCTTT. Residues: CASSPGQVWTEAFF.

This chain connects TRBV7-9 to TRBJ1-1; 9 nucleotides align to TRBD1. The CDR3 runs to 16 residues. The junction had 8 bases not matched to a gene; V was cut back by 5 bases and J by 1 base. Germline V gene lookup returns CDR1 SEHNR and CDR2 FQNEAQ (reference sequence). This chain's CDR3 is CASSPVRGQGNTEAFF. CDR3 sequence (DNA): TGTGCCAGCAGCCCCGTTAGGGGACAGGGGAACACTGAAGCTTTCTTT.

The CDR3, as DNA: TGCGCCAGCAGCCAAACCCCTAGGGTTCCTAGCGGGAGGTCCGATGAGCAGTTCTTC. Protein product: CASSQTPRVPSGRSDEQFF. The chain recombines TRBV4-1 with TRBJ2-1, with TRBD2 matching 11 bases. The germline gives CDR1 MGHRA, CDR2 YSYEKL. The CDR3 sequence is 19 residues long. Trimming at V came to 2 bases and at J to 8 bases, leaving 17 bases not matched to a gene.

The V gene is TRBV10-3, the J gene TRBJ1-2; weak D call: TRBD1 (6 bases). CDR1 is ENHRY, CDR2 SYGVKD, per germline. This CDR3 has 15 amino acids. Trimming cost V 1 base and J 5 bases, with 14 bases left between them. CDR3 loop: CAISEYGTSRYGYTF. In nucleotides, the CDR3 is TGTGCCATCAGTGAGTATGGGACATCGAGATATGGCTACACCTTC.

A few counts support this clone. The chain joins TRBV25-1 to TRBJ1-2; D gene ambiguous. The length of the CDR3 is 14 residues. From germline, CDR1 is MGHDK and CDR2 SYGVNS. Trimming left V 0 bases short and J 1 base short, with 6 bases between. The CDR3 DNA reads TGTGCCAGCAGTGAATATTCCATTAACTATGGCTACACCTTC. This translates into CASSEYSINYGYTF.

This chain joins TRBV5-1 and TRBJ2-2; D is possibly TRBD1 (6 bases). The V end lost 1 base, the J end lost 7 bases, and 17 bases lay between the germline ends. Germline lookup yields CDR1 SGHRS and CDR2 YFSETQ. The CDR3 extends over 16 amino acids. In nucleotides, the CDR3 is TGCGCCAGCAGCTTGAAGGGCAGGGGCTCGGGCGGGGAGCTGTTTTTT. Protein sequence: CASSLKGRGSGGELFF.

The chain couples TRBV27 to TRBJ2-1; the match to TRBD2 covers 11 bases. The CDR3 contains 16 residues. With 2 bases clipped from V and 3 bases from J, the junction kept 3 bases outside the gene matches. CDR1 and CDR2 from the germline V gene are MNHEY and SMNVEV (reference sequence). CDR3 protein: CASSLVGLADYNEQFF. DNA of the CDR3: TGTGCCAGCAGTTTAGTGGGACTAGCGGACTACAATGAGCAGTTCTTC.

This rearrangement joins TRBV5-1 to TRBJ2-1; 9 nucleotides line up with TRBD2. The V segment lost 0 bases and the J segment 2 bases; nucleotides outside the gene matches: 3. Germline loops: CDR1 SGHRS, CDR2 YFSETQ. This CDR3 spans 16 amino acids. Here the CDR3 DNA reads TGCGCCAGCAGCTTGGAACTAGCGGGCACCTACAATGAGCAGTTCTTC. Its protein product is CASSLELAGTYNEQFF.

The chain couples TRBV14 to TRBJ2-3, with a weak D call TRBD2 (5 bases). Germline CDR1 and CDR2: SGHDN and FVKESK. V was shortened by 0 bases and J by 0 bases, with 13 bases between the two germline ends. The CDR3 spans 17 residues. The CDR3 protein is CASSQDGEIASTDTQYF. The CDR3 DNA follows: TGTGCCAGCAGCCAAGACGGGGAAATTGCTAGCACAGATACGCAGTATTTT.

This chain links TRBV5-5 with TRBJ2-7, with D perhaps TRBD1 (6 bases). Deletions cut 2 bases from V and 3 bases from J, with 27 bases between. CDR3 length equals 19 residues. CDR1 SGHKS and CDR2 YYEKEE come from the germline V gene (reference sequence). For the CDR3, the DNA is TGTGCCAGCAGCTTCGTCGGGCTGGGGGCAACTTTGTCCGGCTACGAGCAGTACTTC. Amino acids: CASSFVGLGATLSGYEQYF. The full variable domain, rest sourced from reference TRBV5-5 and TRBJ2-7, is DAGVTQSPTHLIKTRGQQVTLRCSPISGHKSVSWYQQVLGQGPQFIFQYYEKEERGRGNFPDRFSARQFPNYSSELNVNALLLGDSALYLCASSFVGLGATLSGYEQYFGPGTRLTVT.

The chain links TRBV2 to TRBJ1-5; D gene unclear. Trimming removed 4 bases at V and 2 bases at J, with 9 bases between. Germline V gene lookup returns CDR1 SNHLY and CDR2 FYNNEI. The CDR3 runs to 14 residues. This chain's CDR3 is CASSGGRGNQPQHF. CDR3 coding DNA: TGTGCCAGCAGTGGAGGGAGGGGCAATCAGCCCCAGCATTTT.

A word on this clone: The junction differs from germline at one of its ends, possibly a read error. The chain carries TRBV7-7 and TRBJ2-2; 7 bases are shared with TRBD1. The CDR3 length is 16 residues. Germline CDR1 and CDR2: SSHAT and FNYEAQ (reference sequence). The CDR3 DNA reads TGTGCTAGCAGCTTAACGGGACAGTTGAACACCGGGGAGCTGTTTTTT. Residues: CASSLTGQLNTGELFF.

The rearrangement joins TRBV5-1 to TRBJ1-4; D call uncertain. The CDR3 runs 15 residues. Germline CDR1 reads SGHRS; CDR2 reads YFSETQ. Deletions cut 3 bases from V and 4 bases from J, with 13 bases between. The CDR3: CASSSEAQLNEKLFF. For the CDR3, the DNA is TGCGCCAGCAGCTCGGAAGCACAGCTTAATGAAAAACTGTTTTTT.

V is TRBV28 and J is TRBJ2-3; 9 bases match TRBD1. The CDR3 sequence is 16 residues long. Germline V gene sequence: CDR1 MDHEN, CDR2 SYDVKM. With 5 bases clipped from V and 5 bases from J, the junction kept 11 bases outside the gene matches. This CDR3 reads CASSQNTGGVKDTQYF. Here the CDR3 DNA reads TGTGCCAGCAGTCAAAATACAGGGGGCGTGAAAGATACGCAGTATTTT.

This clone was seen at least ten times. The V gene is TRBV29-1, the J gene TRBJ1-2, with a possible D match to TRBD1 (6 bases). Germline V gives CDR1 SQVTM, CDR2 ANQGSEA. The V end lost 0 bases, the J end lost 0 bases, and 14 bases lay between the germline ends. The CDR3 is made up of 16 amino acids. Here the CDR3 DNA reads TGCAGCGTTGAAGATCGGGGCAGGGGTCCTAACTATGGCTACACCTTC. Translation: CSVEDRGRGPNYGYTF.

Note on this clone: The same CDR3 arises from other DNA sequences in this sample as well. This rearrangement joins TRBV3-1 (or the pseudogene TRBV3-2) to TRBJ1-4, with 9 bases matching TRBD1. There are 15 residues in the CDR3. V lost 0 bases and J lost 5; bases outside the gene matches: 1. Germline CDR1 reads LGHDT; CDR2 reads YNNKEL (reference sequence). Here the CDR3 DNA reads TGTGCCAGCAGCCAAGACGGGACAGGGAATGAAAAACTGTTTTTT. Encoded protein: CASSQDGTGNEKLFF.

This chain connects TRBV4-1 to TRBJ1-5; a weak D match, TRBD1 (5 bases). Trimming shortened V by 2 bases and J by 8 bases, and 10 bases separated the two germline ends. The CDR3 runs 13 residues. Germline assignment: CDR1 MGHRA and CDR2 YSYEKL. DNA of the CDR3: TGCGCCAGCAGCCAAACACGGGGGGAGCCCCAGCATTTT. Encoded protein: CASSQTRGEPQHF.

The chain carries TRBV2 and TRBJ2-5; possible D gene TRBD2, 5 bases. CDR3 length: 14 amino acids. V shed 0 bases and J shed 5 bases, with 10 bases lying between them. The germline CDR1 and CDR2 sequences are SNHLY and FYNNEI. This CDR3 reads CASSEAAPGETQYF. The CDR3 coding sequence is TGTGCCAGCAGTGAAGCGGCCCCGGGGGAGACCCAGTACTTC.

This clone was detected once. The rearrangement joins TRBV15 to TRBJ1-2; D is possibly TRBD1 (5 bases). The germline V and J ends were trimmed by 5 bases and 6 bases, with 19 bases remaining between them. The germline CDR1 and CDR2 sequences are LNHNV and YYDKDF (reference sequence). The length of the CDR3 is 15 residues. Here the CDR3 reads CATSYQRGGLDGYTF. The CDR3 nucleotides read TGTGCCACCAGCTACCAAAGGGGAGGGCTTGATGGCTACACCTTC.

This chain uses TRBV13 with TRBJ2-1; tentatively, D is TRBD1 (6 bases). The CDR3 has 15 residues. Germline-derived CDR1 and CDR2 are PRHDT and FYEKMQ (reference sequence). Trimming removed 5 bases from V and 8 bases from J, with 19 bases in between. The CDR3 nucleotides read TGTGCCAGCAGCCCCAGGCGGCAGGGGATCTATGAGCAGTTCTTC. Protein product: CASSPRRQGIYEQFF.

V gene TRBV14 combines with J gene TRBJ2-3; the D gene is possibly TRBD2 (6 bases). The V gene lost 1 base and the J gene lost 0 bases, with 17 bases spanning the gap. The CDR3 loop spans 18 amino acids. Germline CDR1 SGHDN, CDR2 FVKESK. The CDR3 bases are TGTGCCAGCAGCCAAGCGGGACTCCTAGTCCGGAGCACAGATACGCAGTATTTT. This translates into CASSQAGLLVRSTDTQYF. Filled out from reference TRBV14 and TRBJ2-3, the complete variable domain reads EAGVTQFPSHSVIEKGQTVTLRCDPISGHDNLYWYRRVMGKEIKFLLHFVKESKQDESGMPNNRFLAERTGGTYSTLKVQPAELEDSGVYFCASSQAGLLVRSTDTQYFGPGTRLTVL.

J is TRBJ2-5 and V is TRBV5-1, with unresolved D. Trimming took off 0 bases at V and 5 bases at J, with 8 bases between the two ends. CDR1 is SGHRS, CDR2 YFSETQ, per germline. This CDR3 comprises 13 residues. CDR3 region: CASSLGPRETQYF. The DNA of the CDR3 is TGCGCCAGCAGCTTGGGGCCGCGGGAGACCCAGTACTTC.

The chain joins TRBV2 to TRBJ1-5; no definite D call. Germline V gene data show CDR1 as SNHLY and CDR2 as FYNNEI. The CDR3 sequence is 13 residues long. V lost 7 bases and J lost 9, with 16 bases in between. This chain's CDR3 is CASNPSREGPQHF. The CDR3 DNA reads TGTGCCAGCAATCCATCTAGAGAGGGGCCCCAGCATTTT.

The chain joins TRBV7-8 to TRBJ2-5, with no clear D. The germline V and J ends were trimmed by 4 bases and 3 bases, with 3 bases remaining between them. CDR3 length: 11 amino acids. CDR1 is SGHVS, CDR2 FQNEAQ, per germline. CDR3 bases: TGTGCCAGCAGCTCCAAAGAGACCCAGTACTTC. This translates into CASSSKETQYF.

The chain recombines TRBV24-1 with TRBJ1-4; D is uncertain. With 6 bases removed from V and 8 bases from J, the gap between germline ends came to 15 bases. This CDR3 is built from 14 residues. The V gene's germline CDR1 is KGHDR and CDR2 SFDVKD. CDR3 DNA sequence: TGTGCCACCAGTACGGCGGGCGACCGCGAAAAACTGTTTTTT. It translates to CATSTAGDREKLFF.

For the CDR3, the DNA is TGTGCCAGCAGCTGGGGCAGGGCTCGGTCTGGAAACACCATATATTTT. Translated: CASSWGRARSGNTIYF. The chain is built from TRBV7-9 and TRBJ1-3; weak D call: TRBD1 (5 bases). CDR1 and CDR2 from the germline V gene are SEHNR and FQNEAQ (reference sequence). With 4 bases removed from V and 1 base from J, the gap between germline ends came to 14 bases. The CDR3 runs to 16 residues. Based on the CDR3 plus reference TRBV7-9 and TRBJ1-3, the full variable domain is DTGVSQNPRHKITKRGQNVTFRCDPISEHNRLYWYRQTLGQGPEFLTYFQNEAQLEKSRLLSDRFSAERPKGSFSTLEIQRTEQGDSAMYLCASSWGRARSGNTIYFGEGSWLTVV.